This TCR beta chain was observed in a study of CD8 T cells in ankylosing spondylitis. This clonotype was counted many times. Its antigen is not identified. Study-level findings and limits: With a CD8+ phenotype, disease-linked clones were relatively rare in peripheral blood. Within ankylosing spondylitis blood, a TCR beta motif made up of roughly eight highly homologous variants appeared to be characteristic. Enrichment of disease-linked clones was reportedly significant in matched ankylosing spondylitis synovial fluid.

V gave up 3 bases and J gave up 9 bases, with 15 bases separating them. The CDR3 runs to 14 residues. CDR1 and CDR2 from the germline V gene are SEHNR and FQNEAQ (reference sequence). TCRdb itself ran the 5' RACE reads through MiXCR, one entry per CDR3 protein. Altogether 500,000 or so distinct CDR3 sequences are present, about 5.4% being singletons, with the ten largest covering 3% to 4%. Sample: blood, either unsorted or a sorted T cell fraction (not recorded which). The V gene is TRBV7-9, the J gene TRBJ2-1; either TRBD1 or TRBD2 may supply D (5 bases each). The sequence was collected from a male donor with ankylosing spondylitis. CDR3 residues: CASSFPVAGGEQFF. The CDR3 nucleotides read TGTGCCAGCAGCTTTCCCGTAGCTGGGGGTGAGCAGTTCTTC.